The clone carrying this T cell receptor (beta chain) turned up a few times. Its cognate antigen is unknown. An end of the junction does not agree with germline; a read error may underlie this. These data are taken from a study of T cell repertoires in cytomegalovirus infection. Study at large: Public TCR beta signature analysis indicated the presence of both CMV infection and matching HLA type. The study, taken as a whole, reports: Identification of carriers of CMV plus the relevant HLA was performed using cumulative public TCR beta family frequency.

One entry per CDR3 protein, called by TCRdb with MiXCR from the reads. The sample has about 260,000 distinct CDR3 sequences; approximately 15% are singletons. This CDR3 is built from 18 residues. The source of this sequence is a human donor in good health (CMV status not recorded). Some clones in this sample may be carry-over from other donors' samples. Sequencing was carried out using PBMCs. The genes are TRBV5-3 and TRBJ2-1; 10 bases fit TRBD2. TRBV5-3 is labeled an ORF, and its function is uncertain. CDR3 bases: TGTGCCAGCAGCTTTTCTAGCGGGAGTTCCCCCTCCTACAATGAGCAGTTCTTC. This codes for CASSFSSGSSPSYNEQFF.